The 5 T cell receptor beta chains below come from one sample, sequenced in a study of CD8 T cells in Susac syndrome. RNA amounts of roughly 0.45 to 1 ug underwent reverse transcription with random hexamers. MiXCR, applied by TCRdb to the immunoSEQ multiplex PCR reads, yields one record per CDR3 protein. Among 120,000 to 150,000 distinct CDR3 sequences listed, approximately 95% were seen once. Sequencing input: CD4+ T cells from PBMCs. The receptor set was obtained from a human donor in good health.

The chain carries TRBV4-1 and TRBJ1-2; 8 bases align to TRBD1. With 2 bases clipped from V and 4 bases from J, the junction kept 9 bases outside the gene matches. CDR1 is MGHRA, CDR2 YSYEKL, per germline. The CDR3 spans 16 residues. CDR3 nucleotides: TGCGCCAGCAGCCAAATGACAGGGGAAGCTCGCTATGGCTACACCTTC. Translating gives CASSQMTGEARYGYTF.

The rearrangement uses TRBV6-6 and TRBJ1-1, with 7 bases matching TRBD1. The CDR3 length is 15 residues. V trimming: 2 bases; J trimming: 7 bases; junction bases outside the gene matches: 10. The germline CDR1 and CDR2 sequences are MNHNY and SVGAGI (reference sequence). CDR3 sequence reads: CASSYRGGLKSEAFF. Written as DNA, the CDR3 is TGTGCCAGCAGTTACCGAGGGGGCTTGAAAAGTGAAGCTTTCTTT.

The genes are TRBV20-1 and TRBJ1-5, with TRBD1 matching 8 bases. The trim removed 5 bases at V and 5 bases at J, leaving 8 bases unmatched. The CDR3 has 14 amino acids. CDR1 DFQATT and CDR2 SNEGSKA come from the germline V gene (reference sequence). The CDR3 reads CSAPRTGRDQPQHF. The CDR3 bases are TGCAGTGCTCCTAGGACAGGGCGAGATCAGCCCCAGCATTTT.

The CDR3: CATSREGREQYF. The CDR3 DNA is TGTGCCACCAGCAGAGAGGGTCGCGAGCAGTACTTC. The chain combines TRBV15 with TRBJ2-7; D is unresolved. Trimming pared 0 bases from V and 6 bases from J, leaving 6 bases between. The CDR3 is 12 amino acids. Germline-derived CDR1 and CDR2 are LNHNV and YYDKDF (reference sequence). Looking up the rest from reference TRBV15 and TRBJ2-7 gives the full variable domain: DAMVIQNPRYQVTQFGKPVTLSCSQTLNHNVMYWYQQKSSQAPKLLFHYYDKDFNNEADTPDNFQSRRPNTSFCFLDIRSPGLGDTAMYLCATSREGREQYFGPGTRLTVT.

The V call is TRBV28, the J call TRBJ2-3; unclear D gene. Germline loops: CDR1 MDHEN, CDR2 SYDVKM. This CDR3 has 17 residues. Trimming shortened V by 6 bases and J by 0 bases, and 19 bases separated the two germline ends. CDR3 sequence reads: CASSPRGVSTSTDTQYF. The CDR3 DNA sequence: TGTGCCAGCAGCCCTAGAGGTGTTAGCACTAGCACAGATACGCAGTATTTT.